Shown below are 22 T cell receptor delta chains from a single sample sequenced in a study of gamma-delta chains in newborns, infants, children (dated by TCRdb to about 2019). Sequenced on an Illumina MiSeq. TCRdb reprocessed the public data with the CATT caller; entries with the same nucleotide sequence were combined afterwards. The sample records 1,500 to 2,500 delta-chain clones, 3% of which are singletons. The ten largest clones represent roughly 12% of the sample. Sequenced material: blood. These receptor sequences come from a child in good health.

Comment on this clone: A much larger clone lies a single base off, so this may be a read error. V and J are TRDV2 and TRDJ1, with 9 bases lining up with TRDD3. The V gene's germline CDR1 is GEAIGNYY and CDR2 EKD. The CDR3 spans 17 residues. CDR3: CACDSLLGDMYTDKPIF. DNA of the CDR3: TGTGCCTGTGACTCGTTACTGGGGGACATGTACACCGATAAACCCATCTTT.

In regard to this clone: The protein TCRdb gives is from a much larger clone and does not agree with this DNA's translation at residue 19, likely a read error; the protein shown here comes from the DNA. V usage is TRDV1 and J usage is TRDJ1; 13 bases line up with TRDD3. The germline V gene has CDR1 TSWWSYY and CDR2 QGS. The CDR3 length is 21 residues. CDR3 protein: CALGELRRQDVLGDTRCKPIF. CDR3 nucleotides: TGTGCTCTTGGGGAACTTCGGCGACAAGACGTACTGGGGGATACGAGGTGCAAACCCATCTTT.

With respect to this clone: Since a far larger clone is one base different, this is likely a read error. The same CDR3 is also encoded by other DNA sequences in this sample. The J gene is TRDJ1, the V gene TRDV2, with TRDD3 as a possible D gene (6 bases). CDR1 is GEAIGNYY and CDR2 is EKD in the germline V gene. CDR3 length: 14 amino acids. CDR3 amino acids: CACDTLGTTDKLIF. CDR3 coding DNA: TGTGCCTGCGACACTCTGGGGACCACCGATAAACTCATCTTT.

This clone has only a few counts. A much larger clone lies a single base off, so this may be a read error. This chain connects TRDV2 to TRDJ1; D is uncertain. Germline V CDR1 and CDR2: GEAIGNYY, EKD. The V gene lost 0 bases and the J gene lost 3 bases, with 10 bases spanning the gap. The CDR3 totals 14 residues. CDR3 bases: TGTGCCTGTGACACCGTAGGGTTCCCCGATAAACTCATCTTT. Residues: CACDTVGFPDKLIF.

This clone was observed a few times. A clone one base away is much larger, so this may be a read error. The chain couples TRDV2 to TRDJ1, with TRDD3 identical over 8 bases. The CDR3 runs 21 residues. After removal of 0 bases from V and 4 bases from J, the junction contained 24 bases not matched to a gene. CDR1 GEAIGNYY and CDR2 EKD come from the germline V gene. The CDR3 spells CACDTVKYVVGDGRNIDKLIF. In DNA form, the CDR3 reads TGTGCCTGTGACACCGTCAAGTACGTGGTGGGGGATGGTCGAAACATCGATAAACTCATCTTT.

Points on this clone: This may be a read error, as it is one base from a much larger clone. The same CDR3 can be traced to other DNA sequences in this sample. V gene TRDV2 combines with J gene TRDJ1; 11 positions match TRDD3. From germline, CDR1 is GEAIGNYY and CDR2 EKD. The CDR3 is 27 residues long. Unmatched junction bases numbered 42, after V lost 3 bases and J lost 4 bases. The CDR3 loop reads CACDRLPDLHKTRSETGGYRWGDKLIF. As DNA, the CDR3 is TGTGCCTGTGACCGCCTTCCAGACCTACACAAGACCAGATCTGAAACTGGGGGATATCGTTGGGGCGATAAACTCATCTTT.

This clone was seen more than once but under ten times. A clone one base away is much larger, so this may be a read error. The sample carries other DNA sequences with the same CDR3. V usage is TRDV1 and J usage is TRDJ1; 10 nucleotides match TRDD3. The CDR3 is made up of 23 amino acids. Germline-derived CDR1 and CDR2 are TSWWSYY and QGS. CDR3 nucleotide sequence: TGTGCTCTTGGGGGTTCGTGGGGCATCCCTTACGATTTGGGGGATACTCCCACCGATAAGCTCATCTTT. Residues: CALGGSWGIPYDLGDTPTDKLIF.

This clone is categorized as large. Other DNA variants within this sample encode the same CDR3. The chain uses TRDV2 and TRDJ1, with 9 bases lining up with TRDD3. Germline CDR1 GEAIGNYY, CDR2 EKD. CDR3 length: 20 residues. Unmatched junction bases numbered 17, after V lost 1 base and J lost 0 bases. CDR3 sequence: CACDTMTSSRGIHYTDKLIF. The CDR3 DNA reads TGTGCCTGTGACACTATGACTTCTTCACGGGGGATACATTACACCGATAAACTCATCTTT.

To note about this clone: A read error is the likely source, as a far larger clone sits one nucleotide away. At the DNA level, this CDR3 is encoded by other sequences in the same sample as well. The chain employs TRDV2 and TRDJ1, with 11 bases identical to TRDD3. The germline CDR1 and CDR2 sequences are GEAIGNYY and EKD. The CDR3 extends over 15 amino acids. Trimming took 4 bases from V and 8 from J; bases not matched to a gene: 11. CDR3 DNA: TGTGCCTGTGATCTTATTGGTGGGGGATACGCGAAACTCATCTTT. It specifies CACDLIGGGYAKLIF.

With respect to this clone: With a much larger clone just one base away, this may be a read error. Other DNA sequences in the sample encode the same CDR3. The chain couples TRDV2 to TRDJ1; TRDD3 agrees at 8 bases. CDR1 is GEAIGNYY and CDR2 is EKD in the germline V gene. V dropped 3 bases and J dropped 4; count of bases not matched to a gene: 12. The CDR3 consists of 16 residues. The CDR3 region has the DNA TGTGCCTGTGACCCGCTGGGGGACACGCGCGTCGATAAACTCATCTTT. Translating gives CACDPLGDTRVDKLIF.

The chain combines TRDV2 with TRDJ1, with TRDD3 identical over 12 bases. Germline V gives CDR1 GEAIGNYY, CDR2 EKD. This CDR3 is built from 15 residues. V was clipped by 3 bases and J by 4 bases; unmatched bases: 5. The CDR3 loop is CACDLLGDTGDKLIF. As DNA, the CDR3 is TGTGCCTGTGACCTACTGGGGGATACTGGCGATAAACTCATCTTT.

This clone counts as large. The identical CDR3 is also encoded by other nucleotide sequences in the sample. V gene TRDV2 combines with J gene TRDJ2, with TRDD3 as a possible D gene (5 bases). V gave up 3 bases and J gave up 3 bases, with 28 bases separating them. The CDR3 consists of 20 residues. Germline loops: CDR1 GEAIGNYY, CDR2 EKD. CDR3: CACDSVSSPDYPGMTAQLFF. CDR3 coding DNA: TGTGCCTGTGACTCGGTCTCATCCCCGGACTACCCTGGGATGACAGCACAACTCTTCTTT.

Details on this clone: A much larger clone lies one base from this, so it may be a read error. This chain uses TRAV29/DV5 with TRDJ1, with 8 bases that match TRDD2. V was clipped by 0 bases and J by 1 base; unmatched bases: 20. This CDR3 comprises 20 residues. The germline CDR1 and CDR2 sequences are NSMFDY and ISSIKDK. The CDR3 here is CAASALPTGFLPGRTDKLIF. The CDR3 DNA reads as TGTGCAGCAAGCGCGCTTCCTACGGGTTTTCTCCCAGGACGCACCGATAAACTCATCTTT. The full variable domain, its missing parts supplied by reference TRAV29/DV5 and TRDJ1, is DQQVKQNSPSLSVQEGRISILNCDYTNSMFDYFLWYKKYPAEGPTFLISISSIKDKNEDGRFTVFLNKSAKHLSLHIVPSQPGDSAVYFCAASALPTGFLPGRTDKLIFGKGTRVTVEP.

This rearrangement joins TRDV2 to TRDJ1, with TRDD3 as a possible D gene (6 bases). V was cut by 3 bases and J by 2 bases, with 36 bases left in between. The germline V gene encodes CDR1 GEAIGNYY and CDR2 EKD. The CDR3 spans 22 residues. CDR3 nucleotides: TGTGCCTGTGACCCGCTTCGGACGGACAGCGTACTGGGTTGGGGTCGAACCGATAAACTCATCTTT. Translated: CACDPLRTDSVLGWGRTDKLIF.

Details on this clone: A read error may be the cause here, since a much bigger clone is one base away. Other DNA variants within this sample encode the same CDR3. The chain couples TRDV2 to TRDJ1; perhaps TRDD3 as D (6 bases). The CDR3 spans 22 residues. CDR1 and CDR2 (germline): GEAIGNYY, EKD. V lost 3 bases to trimming and J lost 2 bases, with 36 bases between them. In DNA form, the CDR3 reads TGTGCCTGTGACCCGCTTCGGGCGGACAACGTACTGGGTTGGGGCCGAACCGATAAACTCATCTTT. It codes for CACDPLRADNVLGWGRTDKLIF.

On this clone itself: This clone may be a read error of a much larger clone one base away. The chain is built from TRDV2 and TRDJ1; the match to TRDD3 covers 12 bases. The ends lost 0 bases at V and 2 bases at J; junction bases unmatched: 15. Germline V gene data show CDR1 as GEAIGNYY and CDR2 as EKD. This CDR3 has 20 amino acids. This CDR3 reads CACDTRPSTTGGYRTDKLIF. CDR3 nucleotide sequence: TGTGCCTGTGACACCCGGCCTTCCACGACTGGGGGATACAGGACCGATAAACTCATCTTT.

Notes on this clone: This may come from a read error, since a much larger clone is one base off. The chain combines TRDV2 with TRDJ1, with 10 nucleotides matching TRDD3. With 3 bases clipped from V and 4 bases from J, the junction kept 19 bases outside the gene matches. The germline V gene encodes CDR1 GEAIGNYY and CDR2 EKD. The CDR3 spans 19 residues. The CDR3 reads CACDAVHQGDTQFNDKLIF. Here the CDR3 DNA reads TGTGCCTGTGACGCCGTTCATCAGGGGGATACGCAATTCAACGATAAACTCATCTTT.

This clone was counted between two and nine times. The gene calls are TRDV2 and TRDJ1; tentative D call: TRDD3 (5 bases). CDR1 is GEAIGNYY, CDR2 EKD, per germline. V was pared by 0 bases and J by 11 bases, with 36 bases between. CDR3 size: 20 residues. The DNA of the CDR3 is TGTGCCTGTGACACCATCCCACTAGGGATCCGAGAGGGGTCGGCCGATAGCCTCATCTTT. Encoded protein: CACDTIPLGIREGSADSLIF.

In its sample, this clone is large (0.1 to 1%). This chain connects TRDV2 to TRDJ1; no clear D. The CDR3 totals 17 residues. Trimming shortened V by 4 bases and J by 0 bases, and 20 bases separated the two germline ends. Looked up from germline, CDR1 is GEAIGNYY and CDR2 is EKD. CDR3 region: CACDPVYIQTNTDKLIF. CDR3 DNA sequence: TGTGCCTGTGATCCCGTATACATACAAACTAACACCGATAAACTCATCTTT.

This clone was seen a handful of times. A read error is the likely source, as a far larger clone sits one nucleotide away. The gene calls are TRDV2 and TRDJ1; 13 nucleotides align to TRDD3. Germline-derived CDR1 and CDR2 are GEAIGNYY and EKD. This CDR3 comprises 18 residues. V gave up 3 bases and J gave up 6 bases; unmatched junction bases: 15. This CDR3 is CACDAVTGGYALENKLIF. The CDR3 DNA reads as TGTGCCTGTGACGCCGTTACTGGGGGATACGCCCTAGAAAATAAACTCATCTTT.

The V gene is TRDV2, the J gene TRDJ1, with 8 positions matching TRDD3. The CDR3 is 18 residues long. Germline CDR1 reads GEAIGNYY; CDR2 reads EKD. V shed 1 base and J 0 bases; nucleotides not matched to a gene: 12. CDR3 sequence reads: CACDTAGYGIENTDKLIF. The CDR3 DNA sequence: TGTGCCTGTGACACTGCGGGATACGGGATAGAGAACACCGATAAACTCATCTTT.

This clone was detected only a few times. It differs at one base from a far larger clone, so likely a read error. In the same sample, other DNA sequences code for this CDR3. This chain joins TRDV2 and TRDJ1; 9 bases line up with TRDD3. Germline values: CDR1 GEAIGNYY, CDR2 EKD. CDR3 size: 17 residues. CDR3 protein: CACDSLGDGVRGDKLIF. CDR3 nucleotide sequence: TGTGCCTGTGACTCACTGGGGGACGGAGTAAGAGGCGATAAACTCATCTTC.